The present TCR beta chain was sequenced within a study of response to subunit inactivated influenza vaccine. Each CDR3 protein gets one entry after TCRdb re-called the RT-PCR reads with MiXCR. The sample holds about 540,000 distinct CDR3 sequences, 20% to 25% seen once. CDR3 length: 13 residues. Per germline, CDR1 LGHDT and CDR2 YNNKEL (reference sequence). The V and J ends lost 7 bases and 4 bases respectively, with 10 bases between them. This clonotype was seen only a few times. This same sample was also part of a study on T cells expressing NK-cell markers. That report notes: TCR beta cDNA was made by 5'RACE template switching with UMIs.

The TCR comes from a man over 45 who received an inactivated influenza vaccine. Sequences were derived from CD4+ T cells sorted from PBMCs, sampled 11 to 12 days after vaccination. The chain has TRBV3-1 and TRBJ1-4; unclear D gene. CDR3 region: CASTGGLNEKLFF. The CDR3 DNA follows: TGTGCCAGCACAGGCGGACTTAATGAAAAACTGTTTTTT.